This entry concerns a single T cell receptor (beta chain). A single record per CDR3 protein comes from TCRdb applying MiXCR to the 5' RACE reads. The data show hundreds of thousands of distinct CDR3 sequences, about 20% seen once. The record originates from a study of identical twins. Trimming removed 6 bases from V and 5 bases from J, with 14 bases in between. CDR1 SGDLS and CDR2 YYNGEE come from the germline V gene. The CDR3 runs to 13 residues. The same specimen was also included in a second study, on T cells expressing NK-cell markers.

This sequence originates from a woman between 18 and 29 years old in good health. The V call is TRBV9, the J call TRBJ2-5, with D tentatively TRBD2 (5 bases). What was sequenced was PBMCs. This CDR3 is CASTRDPGETQYF. Written as DNA, the CDR3 is TGTGCCAGCACCAGAGACCCGGGGGAGACCCAGTACTTC.